This T cell receptor (beta chain) was sequenced in a study of shared clonotypes between healthy human individuals. Study-level background: Those who served as donors were a couple of women and a few men between the ages of 18 and 49. Findings and limits, study-wide: Memory subsets had estimated richness that was generally smaller than that of naive subsets. Only blood was sampled, and tissue TCR repertoires likely differ from blood ones.

Naive CD8 cells lacked CD45RO, underwent positive selection for CCR7 and left out terminally differentiated effector memory CD45RA+ cells. To note about this clone: Its cognate antigen is unknown.

This CDR3 contains 14 residues. The germline V gene encodes CDR1 SQVTM and CDR2 ANQGSEA. Trimming took off 7 bases at V and 5 bases at J, with 21 bases between the two ends. Produced via immunoSEQ multiplex PCR; TCRdb's table is partial and in-frame only. The sample holds around 1.9 million clones, 80% to 95% seen once. Sequenced: naive CD8+ T cells from PBMCs. This clonotype was obtained from a man aged 18 to 30 in good health. Some clones in this sample may be carry-over from other donors' samples. The chain uses TRBV29-1 and TRBJ2-7; D remains ambiguous. Here the CDR3 DNA reads TGCAGCGCCGTGTATGGTGATGAGAGGAACGAGCAGTACTTC. Amino acids: CSAVYGDERNEQYF.